These T cell receptor beta chains were read from a single sample in a study of cytomegalovirus exposure and HLA in healthy donors. The assay was immunoSEQ multiplex PCR, and TCRdb's table has in-frame clones only and misses some. The data contain around 100,000 clones, 79% of them singletons. The sample consisted of PBMCs. These receptor sequences come from a man aged 50 to 59 in good health and CMV-seropositive. Each CDR3 is given without its conserved first and last residue. A clone size is listed for some rows: how often the clone was seen (once, few, many), or a class if it is expanded.

clone size | V gene | CDR3 length | CDR3 protein
- | TRBV9 | 14 | ASSVEGLAIGNEQF
- | TRBV19 | 12 | ASTGTALFYGYT
- | TRBV28 | 15 | ASSAPLGQGAAYEQY
- | TRBV5-1 | 11 | ASSGWGPDTQY
- | TRBV2 | 10 | ASSEFEETQY
- | TRBV15 | 13 | ATSRGQGGGNTIY
once | TRBV19 | 14 | ASSKTSGSMTDTQY
- | TRBV18 | 14 | ASSPRRGEGLNEQF
few | TRBV5-4 | 14 | ASSGGLAGGIGELF
few | TRBV10-2 | 12 | ASSGGQPNTEAF
- | TRBV27 | 11 | ASSPRDRVGYT
- | TRBV5-6 | 14 | ASSPPVSGGYNEQF
few | TRBV28 | 12 | ASSFYGASEKLF
- | TRBV7-9 | 13 | ASSPSMGTYETQY
- | TRBV7-6 | 16 | ASSPPHLPSNTGETQY
- | TRBV19 | 11 | ATGGSSTDTQY
- | TRBV7-3 | 14 | ASSTTTPGGIGELF
- | TRBV27 | 11 | ASSFRGAYEQY
- | TRBV5-6 | 13 | ASSLVRTRSYEQF
- | TRBV30 | 12 | AWSGGMEGETQY
few | TRBV10-3 | 11 | AISESSEDTQY
- | TRBV25-1 | 12 | ASSDRAGGETQY
- | TRBV6-5 | 11 | ASTGQPSYEQY
- | TRBV19 | 13 | ASRAAAGLSGELF
- | TRBV19 | 17 | ASSPGTSGPRTSTDTQY
- | TRBV9 | 12 | ASSVLQGDTEAF
- | TRBV27 | 12 | ASSFRDRLYEQY
- | TRBV15 | 13 | ATSRGDRGQGEQY